Each of the 27 T cell receptor beta chains below was sequenced from the same sample in a study of blood T cell repertoires in COVID-19. Only in-frame clones appear in the TCRdb table, and some are missing; sequencing was by immunoSEQ multiplex PCR. The table includes 200,000 to 300,000 clones, 84% detected once. Material for sequencing was peripheral blood. These receptors all come from a man in his 60s with acute or convalescent COVID-19.

The chain couples TRBV2 to TRBJ1-5; unclear D gene. The CDR3 extends over 12 amino acids. CDR1 and CDR2 (germline): SNHLY, FYNNEI. V was pared by 2 bases and J by 7 bases, with 6 bases between. The CDR3 spells CASSERRQPQHF. The CDR3 nucleotides read TGTGCCAGCAGTGAAAGGCGGCAGCCCCAGCATTTT.

The V gene is TRBV6-6, the J gene TRBJ2-3, with a weak D call TRBD1 (6 bases). The CDR3 extends over 19 amino acids. Trimming stripped 5 bases from V and 3 bases from J, with 27 bases between. In germline, CDR1 is MNHNY, CDR2 SVGAGI (reference sequence). DNA for the CDR3: TGTGCCAGCAGTCCACCCCCCGCAGGGGTTTTGTCAAGAACAGATACGCAGTATTTT. It encodes CASSPPPAGVLSRTDTQYF.

The chain is built from TRBV18 and TRBJ1-2; D is unresolved. Germline V CDR1 and CDR2: KGHSH, LQKENI. V lost 2 bases, J lost 0 bases, and 10 bases lay in between. CDR3 length: 15 amino acids. The CDR3 DNA sequence: TGTGCCAGCTCACCAAGAAGCTTCTCTAACTATGGCTACACCTTC. It translates to CASSPRSFSNYGYTF.

The chain links TRBV4-3 to TRBJ2-3, with a weak D call TRBD1 (6 bases). V dropped 2 bases and J dropped 5 bases, with 11 bases sitting between them. The germline gives CDR1 LGHNA, CDR2 YSLEER. This CDR3 is built from 14 residues. The CDR3 spells CASSQQGGEDTQYF. CDR3 nucleotide sequence: TGCGCCAGCAGCCAACAAGGGGGAGAAGATACGCAGTATTTT.

The V and J genes are TRBV19 and TRBJ1-1, with 7 bases identical to TRBD1. Per the germline V gene, CDR1 is LNHDA and CDR2 is SQIVND (reference sequence). The CDR3 length is 16 residues. V was clipped by 3 bases and J by 1 base; unmatched bases: 8. CDR3 residues: CASSIFPGTANTEAFF. The CDR3 bases are TGTGCCAGTAGTATTTTTCCCGGGACAGCGAACACTGAAGCTTTCTTT.

V usage is TRBV19 and J usage is TRBJ1-2; 7 bases are a match to TRBD1. This CDR3 contains 13 residues. Germline CDR1 is LNHDA and CDR2 is SQIVND (reference sequence). The J segment lost 9 bases and the V segment lost 7 bases, leaving 11 bases of the junction unmatched. The CDR3, as DNA: TGTGCCAGTACCCCTGACAGGGAATTACGCTACACCTTC. Its translation is CASTPDRELRYTF. Drawing the rest from reference TRBV19 and TRBJ1-2, the complete variable domain is DGGITQSPKYLFRKEGQNVTLSCEQNLNHDAMYWYRQDPGQGLRLIYYSQIVNDFQKGDIAEGYSVSREKKESFPLTVTSAQKNPTAFYLCASTPDRELRYTFGSGTRLTVV.

The chain couples TRBV27 to TRBJ1-1; 9 nucleotides align to TRBD1. Germline V gene data show CDR1 as MNHEY and CDR2 as SMNVEV (reference sequence). The CDR3 extends over 15 amino acids. Trimming removed 6 bases from V and 6 bases from J; junction bases left unmatched: 11. The CDR3 sequence: CASRDVLQGAAEAFF. The CDR3 coding sequence is TGTGCCAGCAGGGATGTCCTACAGGGGGCGGCTGAAGCTTTCTTT.

The CDR3 DNA reads as TGCGCCAGCAGCTTAACGGGAGGGCGAGATTACGAGCAGTACTTC. Translated, it gives CASSLTGGRDYEQYF. The chain recombines TRBV5-1 with TRBJ2-7; 8 nucleotides align to TRBD2. This CDR3 is built from 15 residues. After removal of 2 bases from V and 4 bases from J, the junction contained 8 bases not matched to a gene. Germline V gives CDR1 SGHRS, CDR2 YFSETQ.

This clone was detected a few times. The chain employs TRBV29-1 and TRBJ1-2, with 9 bases matching TRBD1. The CDR3 spans 13 residues. The germline V gene has CDR1 SQVTM and CDR2 ANQGSEA. With V trimmed by 7 bases and J by 7 bases, 10 bases remained unmatched. The CDR3 bases are TGCAGCGCTTCGGGACAGGGCGACGCTGGCTACACCTTC. This encodes CSASGQGDAGYTF.

The rearrangement uses TRBV12-3 or TRBV12-4 and TRBJ1-2; 7 nucleotides line up with TRBD1. This CDR3 is 13 amino acids long. The trim removed 5 bases at V and 6 bases at J, leaving 6 bases unmatched. The CDR3 sequence is CASSPQGMNGYTF. CDR3 in DNA: TGTGCCAGCAGTCCACAGGGGATGAATGGCTACACCTTC.

The rearrangement uses TRBV11-2 and TRBJ2-5, with D maybe TRBD1 (6 bases). The CDR3 has 14 amino acids. CDR1 and CDR2 from the germline V gene are SGHAT and FQNNGV. The V and J ends lost 1 base and 5 bases respectively, with 11 bases between them. The CDR3 region is CASSLGGGGETQYF. The CDR3 DNA sequence: TGTGCCAGCAGCTTAGGAGGGGGTGGCGAGACCCAGTACTTC.

The chain couples TRBV19 to TRBJ1-5; D is undetermined. This CDR3 has 14 residues. Per the germline V gene, CDR1 is LNHDA and CDR2 is SQIVND (reference sequence). Between the trimmed V and J ends, which lost 6 bases and 5 bases, there was a span of 14 bases. The CDR3 DNA reads TGTGCCAGTAGCCGCCGGGGTCGGGATCAGCCCCAGCATTTT. Residues: CASSRRGRDQPQHF. Supplemented by reference TRBV19 and TRBJ1-5, the full variable domain reads DGGITQSPKYLFRKEGQNVTLSCEQNLNHDAMYWYRQDPGQGLRLIYYSQIVNDFQKGDIAEGYSVSREKKESFPLTVTSAQKNPTAFYLCASSRRGRDQPQHFGDGTRLSIL.

In this sample, this clone turned up once. The genes are TRBV7-9 and TRBJ2-7; TRBD1 aligns across 7 bases. V was clipped by 5 bases and J by 1 base; unmatched bases: 8. Germline V lookup: CDR1 SEHNR, CDR2 FQNEAQ (reference sequence). The CDR3 spans 15 residues. CDR3 DNA: TGTGCCAGCAGCAAGGACTCAGGGGGATCCTACGAGCAGTACTTC. Translation: CASSKDSGGSYEQYF.

The sample holds a few counts of this clone. The gene calls are TRBV6-2 or TRBV6-3 and TRBJ2-1; the match to TRBD2 covers 11 bases. J lost 2 bases, V lost 4 bases, and 10 bases had no gene match. Looked up from germline, CDR1 is MNHEY and CDR2 is SVGEGT. This CDR3 is built from 18 residues. The CDR3 region is CASSSRVAGGPPYNEQFF. CDR3 nucleotides: TGTGCCAGCAGTTCGAGGGTAGCGGGAGGGCCGCCCTACAATGAGCAGTTCTTC.

Only one count was recorded for this clone. The rearrangement joins TRBV7-2 to TRBJ2-7, with TRBD2 matching 7 bases. V shed 5 bases, J shed 6 bases, and the junction held 13 bases outside the gene matches. CDR3 length: 15 amino acids. Per the germline V gene, CDR1 is SGHTA and CDR2 is FQGNSA. CDR3 sequence: CASSPDRTRLSEQYF. In DNA, the CDR3 is TGTGCCAGCAGCCCCGACCGGACTAGACTTTCCGAGCAGTACTTC.

The DNA of the CDR3 is TGTGCCAGTAGTACCTATAGTCCGGGACAGGGGGGAAAGATCTACGAGCAGTACTTC. It yields the protein CASSTYSPGQGGKIYEQYF. The genes are TRBV19 and TRBJ2-7, with TRBD1 matching over 11 bases. Germline CDR1 LNHDA, CDR2 SQIVND (reference sequence). J gave up 3 bases and V 4 bases, and 17 bases lay outside the gene matches. CDR3 length: 19 amino acids.

This clone has just a few counts. CDR3 residues: CASSRPAGTGLMETQYF. CDR3 DNA: TGTGCCAGCTCACGGCCAGCTGGGACAGGGTTGATGGAGACCCAGTACTTC. The chain employs TRBV18 and TRBJ2-5, with TRBD1 identical over 9 bases. The germline V gene has CDR1 KGHSH and CDR2 LQKENI. The CDR3 is 17 residues long. Trimming removed 4 bases from V and 5 bases from J; junction bases left unmatched: 14. Full variable domain (rest looked up from reference TRBV18 and TRBJ2-5): NAGVMQNPRHLVRRRGQEARLRCSPMKGHSHVYWYRQLPEEGLKFMVYLQKENIIDESGMPKERFSAEFPKEGPSILRIQQVVRGDSAAYFCASSRPAGTGLMETQYFGPGTRLLVL.

The chain has TRBV27 and TRBJ2-7; 7 bases are a match to TRBD1. CDR1 and CDR2 (germline): MNHEY, SMNVEV (reference sequence). The CDR3 has 12 residues. Trimming removed 6 bases from V and 6 bases from J; junction bases left unmatched: 5. The CDR3 region is CASSDRDGEQYF. The CDR3 DNA sequence: TGTGCCAGCAGCGACAGGGACGGCGAGCAGTACTTC.

The rearrangement links TRBV7-2 to TRBJ1-1; 7 bases match TRBD1. Germline-derived CDR1 and CDR2 are SGHTA and FQGNSA. V trimming: 4 bases; J trimming: 10 bases; junction bases outside the gene matches: 9. The CDR3 totals 13 residues. CDR3 sequence: CASSSLGQPRAFF. CDR3 in DNA: TGTGCCAGCAGCTCCCTGGGACAGCCGAGAGCTTTCTTT.

This sequence joins TRBV6-5 and TRBJ2-7, with 11 bases identical to TRBD1. CDR1 and CDR2 (germline): MNHEY, SVGAGI. There are 16 residues in the CDR3. With 3 bases clipped from V and 3 bases from J, the junction kept 7 bases outside the gene matches. Written as DNA, the CDR3 is TGTGCCAGCAGTTATTCTTTTGGGACAGGGGGCTACGAGCAGTACTTC. Translating gives CASSYSFGTGGYEQYF.

This sequence joins TRBV10-3 and TRBJ1-6; D gene uncertain. The germline CDR1 and CDR2 sequences are ENHRY and SYGVKD. The V end lost 4 bases, the J end lost 5 bases, and 6 bases lay between the germline ends. This CDR3 region has 13 residues. The CDR3 region is CAISVTDNSPLHF. As DNA, the CDR3 is TGTGCCATCAGTGTCACAGATAATTCACCCCTCCACTTT.

This clone has just a few counts. V and J are TRBV6-4 and TRBJ2-1; 10 bases are a match to TRBD1. Germline CDR1 MRHNA, CDR2 SNTAGT. The CDR3 runs 15 residues. V shed 5 bases and J 4 bases; nucleotides not matched to a gene: 5. The CDR3 nucleotides read TGTGCCAGCAGTCAGACAGGGGGCGCATACAATGAGCAGTTCTTC. Its protein is CASSQTGGAYNEQFF.

CDR3 residues: CASSYSWWGAVSYEQYF. The DNA of the CDR3 is TGTGCCAGCAGTTACTCGTGGTGGGGAGCGGTCTCCTACGAGCAGTACTTC. This chain joins TRBV6-8 and TRBJ2-7; D may be TRBD2 (5 bases). The V gene lost 0 bases and the J gene lost 0 bases, with 15 bases spanning the gap. From germline, CDR1 is MNHGY and CDR2 SAAAGT. This CDR3 is 17 amino acids long.

The J gene is TRBJ1-1, the V gene TRBV7-3; 7 bases match TRBD1. V was clipped by 4 bases and J by 1 base; unmatched bases: 3. The length of the CDR3 is 14 residues. Germline-derived CDR1 and CDR2 are SGHTA and FQGTGA. CDR3: CASSSGTANTEAFF. In nucleotides, the CDR3 is TGTGCCAGCAGCTCCGGGACAGCGAACACTGAAGCTTTCTTT.

The chain has TRBV18 and TRBJ1-2; D is possibly TRBD1 (5 bases). The CDR3 contains 14 residues. CDR1 KGHSH and CDR2 LQKENI come from the germline V gene. V was clipped by 1 base and J by 6 bases, with 12 bases between them. DNA for the CDR3: TGTGCCAGCTCACCACAGGGGCCCACAGATGGCTACACCTTC. It specifies CASSPQGPTDGYTF.

V gene TRBV27 combines with J gene TRBJ1-6; D is ambiguous. The CDR3 covers 14 residues. Germline values: CDR1 MNHEY, CDR2 SMNVEV (reference sequence). V lost 4 bases to trimming and J lost 2 bases, with 6 bases between them. The CDR3 coding sequence is TGTGCCAGCAGTTACATACCCTATAATTCACCCCTCCACTTT. This encodes CASSYIPYNSPLHF.

About this clone: The junction departs from germline at one end; a sequencing error may be responsible. V and J are TRBV7-7 and TRBJ2-3; D is possibly TRBD1 (6 bases). The germline V gene encodes CDR1 SSHAT and CDR2 FNYEAQ (reference sequence). CDR3 length: 16 residues. The CDR3 DNA follows: TGTGCTAGCAGCTTATACCCGACAGGTAGCACAGATACGCAGTATTTT. Translation gives CASSLYPTGSTDTQYF.